This T cell receptor beta chain originates from a study of Graves' ophthalmopathy and Graves' hyperthyroidism. The TCR beta CDR3 regions underwent amplification from RNA transcripts. First-round RT-PCR relied on HTBI primers, and a second-round multiplex PCR came next. TCRdb called the multiplex PCR reads again in MiXCR, with one record for every CDR3 protein. The sample consists of around 1,000,000 distinct CDR3 sequences, 36% of them appearing once. The V end lost 7 bases, the J end lost 1 base, and 10 bases lay between the germline ends. The CDR3 runs 12 residues. From germline, CDR1 is SQVTM and CDR2 ANQGSEA.

Material for sequencing was peripheral blood or thyroid tissue (not recorded which). The chain has TRBV29-1 and TRBJ1-1; unclear D gene. The receptor was derived from an adult man with Graves' hyperthyroidism. CDR3 DNA sequence: TGCAGCGCAGAACGAGAGAACACTGAAGCTTTCTTT. Its translation: CSAERENTEAFF.